The 20 T cell receptor beta chains presented below share a single source sample, sequenced in a study of T cell repertoires in cytomegalovirus infection. MiXCR, run by TCRdb on the reads, gives a single entry per CDR3 protein. Of approximately 150,000 distinct CDR3 sequences listed, less than 25% are singletons. These receptors have no identified antigens. Sequencing was performed on CD8+ T cells from cultured PBMCs, taken from culture after CMV antigen stimulation. The receptors were gathered from a human donor in good health (CMV status not recorded). Some clones in this sample may be carry-over from other donors' samples.

The chain is built from TRBV6-5 and TRBJ2-1, with a weak D call TRBD2 (5 bases). CDR1 is MNHEY and CDR2 is SVGAGI in the germline V gene. This CDR3 is 13 amino acids long. V lost 0 bases and J lost 8, with 8 bases in between. The CDR3 DNA reads as TGTGCCAGCAGTTACTCACTAGACTATGAGCAGTTCTTC. Protein: CASSYSLDYEQFF.

The CDR3 coding sequence is TGTGCCAGCAGCTTATATCTACAGGGTGGCCACGAGCAGTACTTC. Encoded protein: CASSLYLQGGHEQYF. The chain employs TRBV7-2 and TRBJ2-7; D is possibly TRBD1 (6 bases). This CDR3 contains 15 residues. CDR1 is SGHTA and CDR2 is FQGNSA in the germline V gene. The V gene lost 2 bases and the J gene lost 5 bases, with 16 bases spanning the gap.

There are many counts of this clonotype. V and J are TRBV7-6 and TRBJ1-4; D is perhaps TRBD1 (5 bases). The CDR3 has 14 amino acids. Looked up from germline, CDR1 is SGHVS and CDR2 is FNYEAQ. V was cut by 5 bases and J by 1 base, with 8 bases left in between. This CDR3 reads CASSQTVTNEKLFF. DNA for the CDR3: TGTGCCAGCAGCCAGACAGTAACTAATGAAAAACTGTTTTTT.

The J gene is TRBJ2-7, the V gene TRBV25-1; 7 bases are shared with TRBD2. The CDR3 extends over 13 amino acids. Germline V CDR1 and CDR2: MGHDK, SYGVNS. Trimming at V came to 8 bases and at J to 2 bases, leaving 6 bases not matched to a gene. CDR3 sequence: CASLGGDPYEQYF. CDR3 DNA sequence: TGTGCCAGCTTGGGGGGGGACCCCTACGAGCAGTACTTC.

The chain joins TRBV27 to TRBJ1-1; 7 bases agree with TRBD1. Germline assignment: CDR1 MNHEY and CDR2 SMNVEV (reference sequence). V shed 3 bases, J shed 3 bases, and the junction held 4 bases outside the gene matches. The length of the CDR3 is 14 residues. Here the CDR3 DNA reads TGTGCCAGCAGTTTCGACAGGGATTACACTGAAGCTTTCTTT. Its protein product is CASSFDRDYTEAFF.

This chain connects TRBV5-4 to TRBJ1-1, with TRBD1 identical over 7 bases. In germline, CDR1 is SGHNT, CDR2 YYREEE (reference sequence). V dropped 1 base and J dropped 11; count of bases not matched to a gene: 11. This CDR3 has 14 residues. CDR3 region: CASSLSGSPTGAFF. The CDR3 nucleotides are TGTGCCAGCAGCTTGTCCGGTTCGCCGACAGGGGCTTTCTTT.

This clonotype was picked up many times. The chain recombines TRBV5-1 with TRBJ2-1, with D perhaps assigned TRBD1 or TRBD2 (6 bases each). This CDR3 is built from 15 residues. Germline V gives CDR1 SGHRS, CDR2 YFSETQ. Trimming removed 2 bases at V and 6 bases at J, with 15 bases between. CDR3 sequence reads: CASSLRGAVGNEQFF. The CDR3 DNA follows: TGCGCCAGCAGCTTAAGGGGGGCGGTAGGCAATGAGCAGTTCTTC.

The chain carries TRBV7-8 and TRBJ2-1; D perhaps matches TRBD2 (6 bases). Trimming took off 1 base at V and 4 bases at J, with 11 bases between the two ends. Germline assignment: CDR1 SGHVS and CDR2 FQNEAQ. This CDR3 is 15 amino acids long. In nucleotides, the CDR3 is TGTGCCAGCAGCTTAGTTGGCGGGGCGTACAATGAGCAGTTCTTC. Translated: CASSLVGGAYNEQFF. The full variable domain, completed using reference TRBV7-8 and TRBJ2-1, is GAGVSQSPRYKVAKRGQDVALRCDPISGHVSLFWYQQALGQGPEFLTYFQNEAQLDKSGLPSDRFFAERPEGSVSTLKIQRTQQEDSAVYLCASSLVGGAYNEQFFGPGTRLTVL.

The J gene is TRBJ1-5, the V gene TRBV19; tentatively, D is TRBD1 (5 bases). The V end lost 5 bases, the J end lost 4 bases, and 21 bases lay between the germline ends. The CDR3 is 17 residues long. Germline CDR1 reads LNHDA; CDR2 reads SQIVND (reference sequence). For the CDR3, the DNA is TGTGCCAGTAGTCCCCGGGACGAAAGATTGGGGAATCAGCCCCAGCATTTT. Translating it yields CASSPRDERLGNQPQHF. The full variable domain, rest sourced from reference TRBV19 and TRBJ1-5, is DGGITQSPKYLFRKEGQNVTLSCEQNLNHDAMYWYRQDPGQGLRLIYYSQIVNDFQKGDIAEGYSVSREKKESFPLTVTSAQKNPTAFYLCASSPRDERLGNQPQHFGDGTRLSIL.

This clonotype was counted between two and nine times. V gene TRBV4-3 combines with J gene TRBJ2-4; 7 positions agree with TRBD1. Germline assignment: CDR1 LGHNA and CDR2 YSLEER. The CDR3 totals 16 residues. After removal of 1 base from V and 6 bases from J, the junction contained 9 bases not matched to a gene. The CDR3 region has the DNA TGCGCCAGCAGCCAAGTATACCCAGGGGGTAGAAACATTCAGTACTTC. Amino acids: CASSQVYPGGRNIQYF.

This clonotype showed up just a few times. The chain links TRBV27 to TRBJ1-1; D gene unclear. The CDR3 spans 12 residues. Trimming removed 6 bases at V and 10 bases at J, with 15 bases between. Germline V lookup: CDR1 MNHEY, CDR2 SMNVEV (reference sequence). In nucleotides, the CDR3 is TGTGCCAGCAGCCGAAGGAGCGGCGGAGCTTTCTTT. Residues: CASSRRSGGAFF.

This clonotype was picked up a small number of times. The chain combines TRBV6-5 with TRBJ2-1; no firm D call. The germline CDR1 and CDR2 sequences are MNHEY and SVGAGI. Trimming took 2 bases from V and 6 from J, leaving 11 bases between them. The CDR3 is 14 amino acids. CDR3 sequence: CASSYDSLGNEQFF. The CDR3 DNA reads TGTGCCAGCAGTTACGACTCCCTTGGCAATGAGCAGTTCTTC.

This clonotype has more than one count but fewer than ten. The chain uses TRBV7-6 and TRBJ1-1; weak D call: TRBD1 (5 bases). Germline CDR1 SGHVS, CDR2 FNYEAQ. Trimming took off 0 bases at V and 1 base at J, with 9 bases between the two ends. CDR3 size: 15 residues. The CDR3 protein is CASSLAQDRNTEAFF. As DNA, the CDR3 is TGTGCCAGCAGCTTAGCGCAAGACAGGAACACTGAAGCTTTCTTT.

This clonotype showed up just a few times. The J gene is TRBJ2-6, the V gene TRBV7-9; either TRBD1 or TRBD2 may supply D (5 bases each). CDR1 is SEHNR, CDR2 FQNEAQ, per germline (reference sequence). Deletions cut 4 bases from V and 12 bases from J, with 13 bases between. The CDR3 loop spans 13 amino acids. CDR3: CASSSPGTLVLTF. Written as DNA, the CDR3 is TGTGCCAGCAGCTCACCCGGGACCCTCGTCCTGACTTTC.

The rearrangement links TRBV7-9 to TRBJ2-6; D possibly corresponds to TRBD1 (6 bases). Germline V lookup: CDR1 SEHNR, CDR2 FQNEAQ (reference sequence). Trimming left V 5 bases short and J 2 bases short, with 13 bases between. The CDR3 loop spans 16 amino acids. The CDR3: CASSTKQGAGANVLTF. As DNA, the CDR3 is TGTGCCAGCAGCACGAAACAGGGAGCTGGGGCCAACGTCCTGACTTTC.

This rearrangement joins TRBV7-6 to TRBJ1-1, with D uncertain. The germline V gene encodes CDR1 SGHVS and CDR2 FNYEAQ. The V gene lost 2 bases and the J gene lost 0 bases, with 13 bases spanning the gap. The CDR3 sequence is 16 residues long. CDR3 in amino acids: CASSLTSRAMNTEAFF. CDR3 sequence (DNA): TGTGCCAGCAGCTTAACCTCTCGGGCAATGAACACTGAAGCTTTCTTT.

The CDR3 reads CASSYDGQGTVTQHF. The CDR3 DNA reads TGTGCCAGCAGTTACGATGGACAGGGGACAGTTACGCAGCATTTT. The chain is built from TRBV6-2 or TRBV6-3 and TRBJ2-3; 9 bases match TRBD1. The J call may be faulty, since TRBJ1-5 better matches the DNA end. The V gene's germline CDR1 is MNHEY and CDR2 SVGEGT. The CDR3 totals 15 residues.

The chain combines TRBV7-8 with TRBJ1-5; perhaps TRBD1 as D (5 bases). V was shortened by 1 base and J by 5 bases, with 21 bases between the two germline ends. The germline CDR1 and CDR2 sequences are SGHVS and FQNEAQ. CDR3 length: 18 residues. The CDR3 spells CASSLGGAGGALYQPQHF. The CDR3 nucleotides are TGTGCCAGCAGCTTAGGAGGGGCAGGCGGTGCCCTTTATCAGCCCCAGCATTTT.

V usage is TRBV7-2 and J usage is TRBJ1-1; D may be TRBD1 (5 bases). The CDR3 runs to 15 residues. V was trimmed by 3 bases and J by 2 bases, leaving 13 bases between them. Per germline, CDR1 SGHTA and CDR2 FQGNSA. The CDR3 DNA reads as TGTGCCAGCAGCTTCGGGGGGGTCCGAAACACTGAAGCTTTCTTT. Amino acids: CASSFGGVRNTEAFF.

The CDR3 reads CASRTGSLANEKLFF. The CDR3 DNA follows: TGCGCCAGCAGGACAGGGAGTCTGGCTAATGAAAAACTGTTTTTT. The J gene is TRBJ1-4, the V gene TRBV4-1; 7 nucleotides match TRBD1. Germline CDR1 reads MGHRA; CDR2 reads YSYEKL. V shed 6 bases, J shed 3 bases, and the junction held 7 bases outside the gene matches. There are 15 residues in the CDR3.